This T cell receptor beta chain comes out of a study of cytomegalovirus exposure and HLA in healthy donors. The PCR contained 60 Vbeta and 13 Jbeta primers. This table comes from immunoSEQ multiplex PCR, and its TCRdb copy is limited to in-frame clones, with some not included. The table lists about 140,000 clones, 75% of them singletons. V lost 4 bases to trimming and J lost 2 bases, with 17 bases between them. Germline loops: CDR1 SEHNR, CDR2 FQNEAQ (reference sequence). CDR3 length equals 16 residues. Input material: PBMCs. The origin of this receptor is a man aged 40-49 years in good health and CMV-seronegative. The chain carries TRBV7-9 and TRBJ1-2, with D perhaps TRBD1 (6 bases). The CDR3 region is CASSSPPQGQNYGYTF. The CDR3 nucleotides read TGTGCCAGCAGCTCCCCCCCCCAGGGGCAAAACTATGGCTACACCTTC.